Detailed here is one T cell receptor (beta chain). Its target is unknown. The junction departs from germline at one end; a sequencing error may be responsible. These data belong to a study of T-cell memory formation after mild COVID-19. Regarding the study as a whole: Mostly located in CM and EM were contracting CD4+ clones, with contracting CD8+ clones located in EMRA. Confirmation of SARS-CoV-2 specificity was lacking for second-wave clones peaking day 37. Clones shrinking from day 15 to 85 showed even CD4/CD8 mixes; later expanders tilted CD4+.

TCRdb redid the calling of the 5' RACE reads with MiXCR, one entry per CDR3 protein. Of roughly 600,000 distinct CDR3 sequences listed, roughly 17% are singletons. CDR3 length: 14 amino acids. Germline CDR1 DFQATT, CDR2 SNEGSKA (reference sequence). The sequencing sample was made of PBMCs or a T cell subset sorted from them (not recorded which). J is TRBJ2-3 and V is TRBV20-1; D is possibly TRBD2 (5 bases). The clonotype comes from an adult woman who had mild COVID-19 (a few samples of this study predate the infection). Cell type and time point are not known. This CDR3 reads CSASPRPSIDTQYF. The CDR3 nucleotides are TGCAGTGCTAGCCCCCGGCCTAGCATAGATACGCAGTATTTT.